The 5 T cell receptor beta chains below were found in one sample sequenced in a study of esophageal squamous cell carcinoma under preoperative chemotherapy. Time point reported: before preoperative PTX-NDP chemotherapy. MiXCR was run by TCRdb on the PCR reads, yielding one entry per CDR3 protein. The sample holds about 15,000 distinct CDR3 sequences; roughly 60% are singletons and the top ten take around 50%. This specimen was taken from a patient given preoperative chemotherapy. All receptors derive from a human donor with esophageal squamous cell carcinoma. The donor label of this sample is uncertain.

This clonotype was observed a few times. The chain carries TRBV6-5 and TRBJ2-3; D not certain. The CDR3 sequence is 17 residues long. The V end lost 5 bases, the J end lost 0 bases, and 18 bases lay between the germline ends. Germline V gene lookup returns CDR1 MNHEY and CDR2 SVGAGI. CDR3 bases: TGTGCCAGCAGTCTACAATTCAGCCTTTCAAGCACAGATACGCAGTATTTT. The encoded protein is CASSLQFSLSSTDTQYF.

The CDR3 spells CASRWIAGSQETQFF. The CDR3 region has the DNA TGTGCCAGCAGATGGATAGCGGGATCCCAAGAGACCCAGTTCTTC. The chain couples TRBV6-1 to TRBJ2-1; 8 bases align to TRBD2. The CDR3 covers 15 residues. Germline V gene lookup returns CDR1 MNHNS and CDR2 SASEGT. After removal of 6 bases from V and 13 bases from J, the junction contained 17 bases not matched to a gene.

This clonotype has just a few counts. This chain's CDR3 is CASSLWGGETDTQYF. The DNA for the CDR3 is TGTGCCAGCAGCTTATGGGGTGGGGAAACAGATACGCAGTATTTT. The rearrangement uses TRBV7-6 and TRBJ2-3; D is uncertain. Per germline, CDR1 SGHVS and CDR2 FNYEAQ. V lost 2 bases and J lost 3, with 12 bases in between. The length of the CDR3 is 15 residues.

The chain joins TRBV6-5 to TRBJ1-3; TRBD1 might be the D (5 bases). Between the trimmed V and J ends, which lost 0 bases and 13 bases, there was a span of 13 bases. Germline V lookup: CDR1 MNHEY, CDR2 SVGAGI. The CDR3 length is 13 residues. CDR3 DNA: TGTGCCAGCAGTTACTCAAGAGGGGTGGGAATATATTTT. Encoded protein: CASSYSRGVGIYF.

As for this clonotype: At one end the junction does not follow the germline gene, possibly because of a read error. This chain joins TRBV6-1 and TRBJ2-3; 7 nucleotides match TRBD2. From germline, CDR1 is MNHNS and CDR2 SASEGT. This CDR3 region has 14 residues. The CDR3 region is CAGSGGGVTDTQYF. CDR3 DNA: TGTGCGGGCAGTGGGGGGGGTGTCACAGATACGCAGTACTTT.